The 19 T cell receptor beta chains given below trace back to one sample, sequenced in a study of T cells in Graves' hyperthyroidism and ophthalmopathy. Amplification yielded TCR beta CDR3 regions, with RNA transcripts as the source. During a first-round RT-PCR of the TCR CDR3, the HTBI primer set was used. TCRdb called the multiplex PCR reads again in MiXCR, with one record for every CDR3 protein. There are about 640,000 distinct CDR3 sequences in the sample; about 14% occur only once, and around 12% lies in the top ten. The sample was blood. The receptors originated from a woman between 50 and 59 years old with Graves' ophthalmopathy.

This clonotype was recorded many times. The gene calls are TRBV20-1 and TRBJ2-5, with D possibly TRBD2 on 6 matching bases. The CDR3 sequence is 14 residues long. Between the trimmed V and J ends, which lost 3 bases and 4 bases, there was a span of 15 bases. Germline V gene lookup returns CDR1 DFQATT and CDR2 SNEGSKA (reference sequence). The CDR3 coding sequence is TGCAGTGCTAGCCCGGGAGATACCCCAGAGACCCAGTACTTC. Translated: CSASPGDTPETQYF.

In its sample, this clonotype was seen many times. Its ends do not fully match the called genes, so a read error is possible. This chain connects TRBV7-7 to TRBJ2-5, with TRBD2 matching over 8 bases. CDR1 SSHAT and CDR2 FNYEAQ come from the germline V gene (reference sequence). The CDR3 extends over 16 amino acids. This CDR3 reads CASSLVGGLDQETQYF. CDR3 nucleotide sequence: TGTGCTAGCAGCTTAGTCGGGGGACTAGATCAAGAGACCCAGTACTTC.

Points on this clonotype: A much larger clone sits a single nucleotide away, making a read error possible. CDR3 loop: CASRNPGQENYGYTF. DNA for the CDR3: TGTGCCAGCAGGAATCCGGGACAGGAGAACTATGGCTACACCTTC. V usage is TRBV2 and J usage is TRBJ1-2; 8 positions agree with TRBD1. The CDR3 contains 15 residues. V trimming: 6 bases; J trimming: 2 bases; junction bases outside the gene matches: 8. Germline loops: CDR1 SNHLY, CDR2 FYNNEI.

In its sample, this clonotype was seen many times. The chain couples TRBV28 to TRBJ1-1; TRBD1 aligns across 8 bases. Trimming took 5 bases from V and 1 from J; bases not matched to a gene: 3. The CDR3 runs 14 residues. Germline values: CDR1 MDHEN, CDR2 SYDVKM. The DNA for the CDR3 is TGTGCCAGCAGTGATACAGGGGGGAACACTGAAGCTTTCTTT. Protein: CASSDTGGNTEAFF.

This clonotype was recorded at least ten times. The chain couples TRBV7-9 to TRBJ2-7; 7 bases map to TRBD2. Germline-derived CDR1 and CDR2 are SEHNR and FQNEAQ (reference sequence). This CDR3 has 12 amino acids. Trimming at V came to 5 bases and at J to 5 bases, leaving 3 bases not matched to a gene. In DNA form, the CDR3 reads TGTGCCAGCAGCATGACTAGCCACGAGCAGTACTTC. Translation: CASSMTSHEQYF. Variable domain in full (rest from reference TRBV7-9 and TRBJ2-7): DTGVSQNPRHKITKRGQNVTFRCDPISEHNRLYWYRQTLGQGPEFLTYFQNEAQLEKSRLLSDRFSAERPKGSFSTLEIQRTEQGDSAMYLCASSMTSHEQYFGPGTRLTVT.

This clonotype has ten or more counts. The V gene is TRBV30, the J gene TRBJ2-5; perhaps TRBD1 as D (6 bases). V was pared by 6 bases and J by 4 bases, with 15 bases between. CDR1 is GTSNPN and CDR2 is SVGIG in the germline V gene (reference sequence). The CDR3 length is 13 residues. The CDR3 is CACKQGGGETQYF. CDR3 nucleotide sequence: TGTGCCTGCAAACAGGGTGGTGGAGAGACCCAGTACTTC.

V gene TRBV10-2 combines with J gene TRBJ1-1; 11 positions agree with TRBD1. This CDR3 has 18 residues. V lost 2 bases, J lost 0 bases, and 8 bases stayed unmatched. Looked up from germline, CDR1 is WSHSY and CDR2 is SAAADI. The CDR3 nucleotides read TGCGCCAGCAGTGAGCCTCGGACAGGGGGCGGCATGAACACTGAAGCTTTCTTT. Amino acid sequence: CASSEPRTGGGMNTEAFF.

This clonotype was seen a few times. The chain has TRBV6-1 and TRBJ1-4; perhaps TRBD1 as D (5 bases). The CDR3 covers 15 residues. Trimming removed 2 bases at V and 8 bases at J, with 15 bases between. Per germline, CDR1 MNHNS and CDR2 SASEGT. Here the CDR3 reads CASSEYGRVEEKLFF. The CDR3 DNA is TGTGCCAGCAGTGAATACGGCAGGGTTGAAGAAAAACTGTTTTTT.

Details on this clonotype: A clone one base away is much larger, so this may be a read error. The chain carries TRBV11-2 and TRBJ2-7; D gene ambiguous. Germline loops: CDR1 SGHAT, CDR2 FQNNGV. This CDR3 spans 16 amino acids. V lost 0 bases and J lost 4, with 16 bases in between. The CDR3 nucleotides are TGTGCCAGCAGCTTAGAAGTTATGGCTCCCCGTTACGAGCAGTACTTC. Protein product: CASSLEVMAPRYEQYF.

V and J are TRBV3-1 and TRBJ1-2, with D maybe TRBD1 (5 bases). The CDR3 covers 15 residues. V was cut by 4 bases and J by 1 base, with 13 bases left in between. Germline CDR1 and CDR2: LGHDT and YNNKEL (reference sequence). CDR3 loop: CASSPAGTYNYGYTF. The CDR3 bases are TGTGCCAGCAGCCCCGCCGGGACCTATAACTATGGCTACACCTTC.

This clonotype appeared a few times. The chain recombines TRBV4-2 with TRBJ1-1; TRBD1 agrees at 7 bases. Trimming cost V 4 bases and J 5 bases; bases outside gene matches: 13. Germline loops: CDR1 LGHNA, CDR2 YNFKEQ. This CDR3 is built from 16 residues. The CDR3 DNA reads TGTGCCAGCAGCCCCCAAGGTGGGCAGGGGGTGACTGAAGCTTTCTTT. Its translation: CASSPQGGQGVTEAFF.

Note on this clonotype: The junction departs from germline at one end; a sequencing error may be responsible. CDR3 region: CTSSPRFGLAGGTHEQFF. The CDR3 coding sequence is TGTACCAGCAGTCCTCGGTTTGGACTAGCGGGAGGAACCCATGAGCAGTTCTTC. V usage is TRBV2 and J usage is TRBJ2-1; 14 positions agree with TRBD2. This CDR3 is built from 18 residues. Germline assignment: CDR1 SNHLY and CDR2 FYNNEI.

The rearrangement uses TRBV27 and TRBJ2-1; tentative D call: TRBD2 (5 bases). V shed 6 bases and J shed 4 bases, with 13 bases lying between them. Looked up from germline, CDR1 is MNHEY and CDR2 is SMNVEV (reference sequence). The CDR3 runs 14 residues. The CDR3 sequence is CASSLRGLYNEQFF. In DNA form, the CDR3 reads TGTGCCAGCAGCCTGAGAGGACTGTACAATGAGCAGTTCTTC.

There are a few counts of this clonotype. J is TRBJ2-5 and V is TRBV24-1, with 7 nucleotides matching TRBD1. The CDR3 totals 15 residues. Germline loops: CDR1 KGHDR, CDR2 SFDVKD. The V and J ends lost 7 bases and 5 bases, in that order; junction bases with no gene match: 12. This chain's CDR3 is CATSQRQGSVETQYF. The CDR3, as DNA: TGTGCCACCAGCCAAAGACAGGGTAGCGTTGAGACCCAGTACTTC.

This clonotype was observed many times. The chain has TRBV5-1 and TRBJ2-7; 11 bases match TRBD1. CDR1 is SGHRS, CDR2 YFSETQ, per germline. J gave up 2 bases and V 7 bases, and 14 bases lay outside the gene matches. CDR3 size: 17 residues. CDR3 coding DNA: TGCGCCAGCCAACCCCTTCGGACAGGGGGCCGTACCTACGAGCAGTACTTC. Translated: CASQPLRTGGRTYEQYF. The full variable domain, rest sourced from reference TRBV5-1 and TRBJ2-7, is KAGVTQTPRYLIKTRGQQVTLSCSPISGHRSVSWYQQTPGQGLQFLFEYFSETQRNKGNFPGRFSGRQFSNSRSEMNVSTLELGDSALYLCASQPLRTGGRTYEQYFGPGTRLTVT.

This clonotype was observed many times. This chain joins TRBV20-1 and TRBJ2-7; no firm D call. The V and J ends lost 5 bases and 2 bases respectively, with 4 bases between them. The germline CDR1 and CDR2 sequences are DFQATT and SNEGSKA (reference sequence). The CDR3 loop spans 10 amino acids. The CDR3 region is CSARAYEQYF. CDR3 in DNA: TGCAGTGCTCGCGCCTACGAGCAGTACTTC.

This clonotype came up once. The genes are TRBV7-9 and TRBJ1-2; D might be TRBD1 (5 bases). This CDR3 has 14 amino acids. Germline assignment: CDR1 SEHNR and CDR2 FQNEAQ (reference sequence). Trimming took off 5 bases at V and 5 bases at J, with 15 bases between the two ends. CDR3 protein: CASSLPGLGYGYTF. The CDR3 nucleotides read TGTGCCAGCAGCCTACCAGGGTTAGGGTATGGCTACACCTTC.

This clonotype was found once. V is TRBV20-1 and J is TRBJ1-1; weak D call: TRBD1 (5 bases). Trimming shortened V by 6 bases and J by 4 bases, and 15 bases separated the two germline ends. CDR1 and CDR2 from the germline V gene are DFQATT and SNEGSKA (reference sequence). The CDR3 contains 13 residues. CDR3 amino acids: CSAEPGDRTEAFF. As DNA, the CDR3 is TGCAGTGCCGAACCGGGGGATCGCACTGAAGCTTTCTTT.

This clonotype showed up many times. The CDR3 sequence: CASSSTMRSGGIETQYF. Written as DNA, the CDR3 is TGTGCCAGCAGCTCCACGATGAGGTCAGGGGGCATAGAGACCCAGTACTTC. The chain uses TRBV11-3 and TRBJ2-5, with 8 positions matching TRBD1. V gave up 4 bases and J gave up 4 bases; unmatched junction bases: 14. From germline, CDR1 is SGHNT and CDR2 YENEEA. This CDR3 comprises 17 residues.